This T cell receptor beta chain derives from a study of T cell responses to AZD1222 COVID-19 vaccine. Findings of the study overall: A reported finding is that nearly half of spike-specific TCRs target unmutated variant regions.

Remarks on this clone: Its antigen is undetermined.

The germline CDR1 and CDR2 sequences are MNHEY and SMNVEV (reference sequence). The CDR3 is made up of 14 amino acids. V shed 6 bases and J 3 bases; nucleotides not matched to a gene: 7. Repertoires were generated with immunoSEQ multiplex PCR, while TCRdb's copy carries only in-frame clones and drops some. The profile shows 100,000 to 150,000 clones, 90% of them singletons. This TCR came from an adult in good health. The genes are TRBV27 and TRBJ2-7, with 8 bases matching TRBD2. This specimen consisted of peripheral blood, obtained on day 0 of AZD1222 vaccination. CDR3 in amino acids: CASSSGTRVYEQYF. The CDR3 bases are TGTGCCAGCAGCTCCGGGACTAGGGTCTACGAGCAGTACTTC.